This passage covers 27 T cell receptor beta chains from one sample sequenced in a study of blood T cell repertoires in COVID-19 (TCRdb year 2020). Library preparation employed the immunoSEQ multiplex PCR assay. TCRdb retrieved this table from immuneACCESS and kept in-frame rearrangements only. Not all clones are present; in checked studies, unresolved V genes account for under half, and no reason is known for the remainder. Counted in this sample were some 83,000 clones; around 80% of them appeared once. The ten largest clones represent around 5.8% of the sample. The sequencing sample was made of peripheral blood. The receptors originated from a man between 60 and 75 years old with active or convalescent COVID-19.

This clone has just a few counts. The gene calls are TRBV7-2 and TRBJ2-1, with a possible D match to TRBD1 (6 bases). V was trimmed by 1 base and J by 5 bases, leaving 9 bases between them. Per germline, CDR1 SGHTA and CDR2 FQGNSA. There are 14 residues in the CDR3. CDR3 DNA: TGTGCCAGCAGCTTAGTGGACAGTAACAATGAGCAGTTCTTC. Protein product: CASSLVDSNNEQFF.

This clone came up a few times. The rearrangement uses TRBV6-5 and TRBJ1-2; TRBD1 matches at 7 bases. Losses at the gene ends were 4 bases for V and 7 bases for J; bases not matched to a gene: 9. CDR3 length equals 14 residues. Germline CDR1 is MNHEY and CDR2 is SVGAGI. CDR3 coding DNA: TGTGCCAGCAGTTCGACAGGGATGGGGGGTGGCTACACCTTC. It codes for CASSSTGMGGGYTF.

This chain links TRBV11-2 with TRBJ2-1; 10 bases fit TRBD1. Germline CDR1 reads SGHAT; CDR2 reads FQNNGV. There are 15 residues in the CDR3. Unmatched junction bases numbered 8, after V lost 6 bases and J lost 6 bases. The CDR3 DNA follows: TGTGCCAGCAGGCGTCCGGGACAGGGGATCAATGAGCAGTTCTTC. It encodes CASRRPGQGINEQFF. The variable domain in full, completed from reference TRBV11-2 and TRBJ2-1, reads EAGVAQSPRYKIIEKRQSVAFWCNPISGHATLYWYQQILGQGPKLLIQFQNNGVVDDSQLPKDRFSAERLKGVDSTLKIQPAKLEDSAVYLCASRRPGQGINEQFFGPGTRLTVL.

This clone was observed once. The rearrangement uses TRBV27 and TRBJ1-2; 8 bases match TRBD1. Unmatched junction bases numbered 7, after V lost 6 bases and J lost 4 bases. Germline loops: CDR1 MNHEY, CDR2 SMNVEV (reference sequence). The CDR3 covers 14 residues. The CDR3 coding sequence is TGTGCCAGCAGGGGGACAGGTCGCGGCTATGGCTACACCTTC. Translated: CASRGTGRGYGYTF.

The chain carries TRBV7-2 and TRBJ2-1; 11 positions agree with TRBD2. Unmatched junction bases numbered 3, after V lost 3 bases and J lost 5 bases. Germline CDR1 and CDR2: SGHTA and FQGNSA. The CDR3 has 15 residues. CDR3 protein: CASSFLAGGDNEQFF. Here the CDR3 DNA reads TGTGCCAGCAGCTTCCTAGCGGGGGGTGACAATGAGCAGTTCTTC.

The chain joins TRBV5-1 to TRBJ1-1, with 8 bases lining up with TRBD1. The CDR3 spans 15 residues. V dropped 8 bases and J dropped 1; count of bases not matched to a gene: 10. Per germline, CDR1 SGHRS and CDR2 YFSETQ. The CDR3 loop reads CASKQLGTGNTEAFF. CDR3 sequence (DNA): TGCGCCAGTAAGCAATTAGGGACAGGGAACACTGAAGCTTTCTTT.

The J gene is TRBJ1-2, the V gene TRBV9; 8 bases are shared with TRBD1. Germline CDR1 SGDLS, CDR2 YYNGEE. After removal of 3 bases from V and 2 bases from J, the junction contained 6 bases not matched to a gene. The CDR3 is made up of 15 amino acids. CDR3 protein: CASSALDRVNYGYTF. CDR3 sequence (DNA): TGTGCCAGCAGCGCCCTGGACAGGGTAAACTATGGCTACACCTTC.

The rearrangement joins TRBV20-1 to TRBJ2-2; D perhaps matches TRBD2 (6 bases). Germline lookup yields CDR1 DFQATT and CDR2 SNEGSKA (reference sequence). Trimming stripped 3 bases from V and 3 bases from J, with 11 bases between. The CDR3 loop spans 14 amino acids. DNA of the CDR3: TGCAGTGCTAGTGGCGGGGCAGACACCGGGGAGCTGTTTTTT. Amino acids: CSASGGADTGELFF.

The rearrangement links TRBV18 to TRBJ2-1, with 14 bases identical to TRBD2. Germline CDR1 is KGHSH and CDR2 is LQKENI. V shed 6 bases, J shed 6 bases, and the junction held 4 bases outside the gene matches. This CDR3 contains 15 residues. The CDR3 sequence: CASSQTSGGANEQFF. The CDR3 DNA follows: TGTGCCAGCTCGCAGACTAGCGGGGGGGCCAATGAGCAGTTCTTC.

The rearrangement links TRBV6-6 to TRBJ2-5; the D gene is possibly TRBD1 (8 bases). The CDR3 is 15 residues long. V gave up 2 bases and J gave up 2 bases, with 12 bases separating them. CDR1 is MNHNY, CDR2 SVGAGI, per germline (reference sequence). The CDR3 sequence is CASSYTGGGQETQYF. Written as DNA, the CDR3 is TGTGCCAGCAGTTACACAGGGGGAGGGCAAGAGACCCAGTACTTC.

This chain connects TRBV7-9 to TRBJ2-5; D remains ambiguous. Trimming stripped 6 bases from V and 0 bases from J, with 17 bases between. Germline lookup yields CDR1 SEHNR and CDR2 FQNEAQ (reference sequence). This CDR3 has 16 amino acids. Here the CDR3 reads CASSRYSLTYQETQYF. The CDR3 nucleotides are TGTGCCAGCAGTAGATACAGCCTTACGTACCAAGAGACCCAGTACTTC. The whole variable domain, remainder taken from reference TRBV7-9 and TRBJ2-5, is DTGVSQNPRHKITKRGQNVTFRCDPISEHNRLYWYRQTLGQGPEFLTYFQNEAQLEKSRLLSDRFSAERPKGSFSTLEIQRTEQGDSAMYLCASSRYSLTYQETQYFGPGTRLLVL.

The V gene is TRBV10-3, the J gene TRBJ2-3, with TRBD1 identical over 11 bases. The CDR3 loop spans 15 amino acids. Losses at the gene ends were 3 bases for V and 3 bases for J; bases not matched to a gene: 2. CDR1 ENHRY and CDR2 SYGVKD come from the germline V gene. This chain's CDR3 is CAISDGQGATDTQYF. CDR3 sequence (DNA): TGTGCCATCAGTGATGGACAGGGGGCAACAGATACGCAGTATTTT.

The chain joins TRBV5-6 to TRBJ1-2; D not certain. The V and J ends lost 4 bases and 6 bases respectively, with 10 bases between them. This CDR3 spans 12 amino acids. CDR1 and CDR2 from the germline V gene are SGHDT and YYEEEE. The CDR3 bases are TGTGCCAGCAGCCTACCGACTAATGGCTACACCTTC. It translates to CASSLPTNGYTF.

This clone has more than one count but fewer than ten. This sequence joins TRBV12-3 or TRBV12-4 and TRBJ2-5; possibly TRBD1 for D (6 bases). The germline V and J ends were trimmed by 6 bases and 4 bases, with 9 bases remaining between them. This CDR3 comprises 12 residues. This CDR3 reads CASSIQGETQYF. The CDR3 nucleotides are TGTGCCAGCAGCATACAGGGAGAGACCCAGTACTTC.

This chain uses TRBV5-4 with TRBJ2-7, with 11 bases identical to TRBD1. J was trimmed by 5 bases and V by 3 bases; bases with no gene match: 13. Germline CDR1 and CDR2: SGHNT and YYREEE (reference sequence). There are 17 residues in the CDR3. CDR3 protein: CASSSSGLGQGGHEQYF. The CDR3 bases are TGTGCCAGCAGCTCTTCCGGACTGGGACAGGGGGGACACGAGCAGTACTTC.

This chain joins TRBV5-4 and TRBJ2-1; a weak D match, TRBD2 (6 bases). The CDR3 has 15 residues. V was pared by 4 bases and J by 0 bases, with 11 bases between. The germline gives CDR1 SGHNT, CDR2 YYREEE (reference sequence). CDR3 amino acids: CASSPRTTSYNEQFF. In nucleotides, the CDR3 is TGTGCCAGCAGCCCCCGGACTACCTCCTACAATGAGCAGTTCTTC.

Only one count was recorded for this clone. The V gene is TRBV19, the J gene TRBJ1-4, with 10 bases that match TRBD1. V lost 4 bases, J lost 7 bases, and 6 bases stayed unmatched. The CDR3 totals 15 residues. Germline V gene sequence: CDR1 LNHDA, CDR2 SQIVND (reference sequence). The CDR3 nucleotides read TGTGCCAGTAGTAAATACCGGGACAGGGGTGAAAAACTGTTTTTT. It translates to CASSKYRDRGEKLFF.

The rearrangement uses TRBV30 and TRBJ1-2, with a weak D call TRBD1 (5 bases). This CDR3 contains 13 residues. Trimming left V 5 bases short and J 4 bases short, with 14 bases between. CDR1 GTSNPN and CDR2 SVGIG come from the germline V gene (reference sequence). The DNA of the CDR3 is TGTGCCTGGTCCGCAGGGTCAGGCTATGGCTACACCTTC. The encoded protein is CAWSAGSGYGYTF.

This clone appeared a few times. The chain recombines TRBV27 with TRBJ1-2; TRBD1 aligns across 7 bases. V trimming: 4 bases; J trimming: 4 bases; junction bases outside the gene matches: 6. Germline CDR1 is MNHEY and CDR2 is SMNVEV (reference sequence). CDR3 length: 14 amino acids. The CDR3 here is CASSSDRRAYGYTF. CDR3 nucleotides: TGTGCCAGCAGTTCGGACAGGAGAGCCTATGGCTACACCTTC.

The chain links TRBV9 to TRBJ1-6; D uncertain. The CDR3 loop spans 13 amino acids. Germline CDR1 SGDLS, CDR2 YYNGEE. Between the trimmed V and J ends, which lost 0 bases and 8 bases, there was a span of 6 bases. As DNA, the CDR3 is TGTGCCAGCAGCGTAGCTTCGGATTCACCCCTCCACTTT. It codes for CASSVASDSPLHF.

This clone was seen just once. The genes are TRBV15 and TRBJ1-2, with D possibly being TRBD1 (5 bases). This CDR3 region has 14 residues. CDR1 and CDR2 from the germline V gene are LNHNV and YYDKDF (reference sequence). Between the trimmed V and J ends, which lost 0 bases and 5 bases, there was a span of 10 bases. The CDR3 reads CATSRDRAGYGYTF. DNA for the CDR3: TGTGCCACCAGCAGAGATCGGGCAGGGTATGGCTACACCTTC.

This chain uses TRBV7-2 with TRBJ1-5, with 7 positions matching TRBD1. Per germline, CDR1 SGHTA and CDR2 FQGNSA. V trimming: 5 bases; J trimming: 0 bases; junction bases outside the gene matches: 4. This CDR3 region has 15 residues. The CDR3 coding sequence is TGTGCCAGCAGCCCGGGACAGAATAGCAATCAGCCCCAGCATTTT. Protein product: CASSPGQNSNQPQHF.

The rearrangement joins TRBV3-1 (or the pseudogene TRBV3-2) to TRBJ1-4; 9 bases fit TRBD1. The germline V gene encodes CDR1 LGHDT and CDR2 YNNKEL (reference sequence). The CDR3 covers 15 residues. The V gene end was trimmed by 4 bases and the J gene end by 2 bases; junction bases not matched to a gene: 2. For the CDR3, the DNA is TGTGCCAGCAGCCCGGGACAGGGCACTAATGAAAAACTGTTTTTT. Its translation is CASSPGQGTNEKLFF.

This clone has more than one count but fewer than ten. V gene TRBV4-3 combines with J gene TRBJ2-3; TRBD1 might be the D (5 bases). The CDR3 covers 15 residues. In germline, CDR1 is LGHNA, CDR2 YSLEER. Between the trimmed V and J ends, which lost 2 bases and 1 base, there was a span of 10 bases. This CDR3 reads CASSQLGRGTDTQYF. DNA for the CDR3: TGCGCCAGCAGCCAACTCGGCAGGGGCACAGATACGCAGTATTTT.

The J gene is TRBJ2-2, the V gene TRBV14; D remains ambiguous. Trimming took off 0 bases at V and 7 bases at J, with 6 bases between the two ends. The CDR3 length is 13 residues. Germline lookup yields CDR1 SGHDN and CDR2 FVKESK. The CDR3 region is CASSQETVGELFF. The CDR3 DNA is TGTGCCAGCAGCCAAGAAACTGTCGGGGAGCTGTTTTTT.

This chain joins TRBV7-8 and TRBJ2-5, with 15 bases identical to TRBD2. Germline V gene sequence: CDR1 SGHVS, CDR2 FQNEAQ. V lost 5 bases and J lost 0; bases outside the gene matches: 7. The CDR3 sequence is 18 residues long. CDR3 protein: CASSPGLAGGYYQETQYF. CDR3 DNA: TGTGCCAGCAGCCCCGGACTAGCGGGGGGGTATTACCAAGAGACCCAGTACTTC.

The J gene is TRBJ2-7, the V gene TRBV16; 9 nucleotides match TRBD1. V trimming: 4 bases; J trimming: 3 bases; junction bases outside the gene matches: 10. The CDR3 is 16 residues long. Germline CDR1 is KGHSY and CDR2 is FQNENV. CDR3 residues: CASSPIPGTGNYEQYF. For the CDR3, the DNA is TGTGCCAGCAGCCCGATCCCGGGGACAGGGAACTACGAGCAGTACTTC.